These 27 T cell receptor beta chains originate from one sample sequenced in a study of blood T cell repertoires in COVID-19. Here immunoSEQ multiplex PCR was the method, and the copy in TCRdb shows in-frame clones only, minus some. The table lists tens of thousands of clones, around four fifths of them singletons, with 5% to 6.5% in the top ten. Sequencing was carried out using peripheral blood. These receptors were obtained from a man between 45 and 60 years old with active COVID-19.

The rearrangement links TRBV11-2 to TRBJ2-1; 8 positions match TRBD2. The CDR3 totals 16 residues. Germline V gene lookup returns CDR1 SGHAT and CDR2 FQNNGV. V lost 5 bases and J lost 3; bases outside the gene matches: 9. CDR3 region: CASSPTTGGGYNEQFF. CDR3 sequence (DNA): TGTGCCAGCAGCCCCACTACGGGGGGGGGCTACAATGAGCAGTTCTTC.

The V and J genes are TRBV18 and TRBJ1-1; D might be TRBD1 (5 bases). The CDR3 contains 13 residues. The germline CDR1 and CDR2 sequences are KGHSH and LQKENI. Trimming removed 6 bases at V and 1 base at J, with 9 bases between. The CDR3: CASSFDRNTEAFF. CDR3 sequence (DNA): TGTGCCAGCTCCTTCGACAGGAACACTGAAGCTTTCTTT. Together with reference TRBV18 and TRBJ1-1, the CDR3 gives the full variable domain: NAGVMQNPRHLVRRRGQEARLRCSPMKGHSHVYWYRQLPEEGLKFMVYLQKENIIDESGMPKERFSAEFPKEGPSILRIQQVVRGDSAAYFCASSFDRNTEAFFGQGTRLTVV.

The chain carries TRBV11-3 and TRBJ2-5, with TRBD2 matching over 11 bases. The CDR3 extends over 13 amino acids. After removal of 6 bases from V and 5 bases from J, the junction contained 2 bases not matched to a gene. The germline gives CDR1 SGHNT, CDR2 YENEEA. As DNA, the CDR3 is TGTGCCAGCAGTACTAGCGGGGGTGAGACCCAGTACTTC. This gives the protein CASSTSGGETQYF.

In DNA, the CDR3 is TGTGCCATCAGTCAGGTCAGGGATAGCAATCAGCCCCAGCATTTT. Amino acid sequence: CAISQVRDSNQPQHF. This chain connects TRBV10-3 to TRBJ1-5, with D possibly TRBD1 on 5 matching bases. Germline V gene data show CDR1 as ENHRY and CDR2 as SYGVKD. Between the trimmed V and J ends, which lost 5 bases and 0 bases, there was a span of 11 bases. The CDR3 runs 15 residues.

The chain carries TRBV11-2 and TRBJ2-5; D possibly corresponds to TRBD2 (5 bases). V gave up 5 bases and J gave up 5 bases, with 12 bases separating them. The V gene's germline CDR1 is SGHAT and CDR2 FQNNGV. This CDR3 has 13 residues. In DNA, the CDR3 is TGTGCCAGCAGCCCCGGACTTCGGGAGACCCAGTACTTC. This codes for CASSPGLRETQYF.

The chain is built from TRBV7-2 and TRBJ2-3; tentative D call: TRBD1 (5 bases). Deletions cut 2 bases from V and 0 bases from J, with 9 bases between. The CDR3 runs 15 residues. Looked up from germline, CDR1 is SGHTA and CDR2 is FQGNSA. This CDR3 reads CASSLWGESTDTQYF. CDR3 nucleotides: TGTGCCAGCAGCTTATGGGGCGAAAGCACAGATACGCAGTATTTT.

The chain joins TRBV7-9 to TRBJ1-6; D gene ambiguous. CDR3 length equals 12 residues. Trimming shortened V by 6 bases and J by 9 bases, and 9 bases separated the two germline ends. Germline V gene lookup returns CDR1 SEHNR and CDR2 FQNEAQ (reference sequence). The CDR3 reads CASSRYGSPLHF. The CDR3 DNA sequence: TGTGCCAGCAGTCGGTACGGTTCACCCCTCCACTTT.

The genes are TRBV28 and TRBJ2-3, with TRBD2 identical over 8 bases. Germline V gene lookup returns CDR1 MDHEN and CDR2 SYDVKM. The junction had 12 bases not matched to a gene; V was cut back by 2 bases and J by 2 bases. The CDR3 runs to 18 residues. CDR3 region: CASSLPPGSGMYTDTQYF. DNA for the CDR3: TGTGCCAGCAGTTTACCTCCGGGTAGCGGGATGTACACAGATACGCAGTATTTT.

This clone came up once. The V gene is TRBV29-1, the J gene TRBJ1-2, with no clear D. This CDR3 has 14 amino acids. Germline CDR1 is SQVTM and CDR2 is ANQGSEA. V was pared by 1 base and J by 5 bases, with 14 bases between. This chain's CDR3 is CSVEARYSQYGYTF. DNA for the CDR3: TGCAGCGTTGAAGCCCGCTACAGTCAATATGGCTACACCTTC.

The chain recombines TRBV5-1 with TRBJ2-7; D is possibly TRBD1 (6 bases). The germline gives CDR1 SGHRS, CDR2 YFSETQ. The CDR3 length is 15 residues. Trimming removed 0 bases from V and 2 bases from J, with 12 bases in between. CDR3 residues: CASSLGDRMTYEQYF. The CDR3 bases are TGCGCCAGCAGCTTGGGAGACAGGATGACCTACGAGCAGTACTTC.

This chain joins TRBV5-4 and TRBJ2-3; 7 positions match TRBD2. CDR1 SGHNT and CDR2 YYREEE come from the germline V gene (reference sequence). The ends lost 2 bases at V and 0 bases at J; junction bases unmatched: 3. CDR3 size: 15 residues. DNA for the CDR3: TGTGCCAGCAGCTTAAGCGGGGATAGCACAGATACGCAGTATTTT. Translated: CASSLSGDSTDTQYF.

The CDR3 protein is CASSPLGRSTDTQYF. The CDR3 DNA reads TGTGCCAGCAGCCCACTGGGCAGGAGCACAGATACGCAGTATTTT. This chain connects TRBV11-1 to TRBJ2-3; no clear D. From germline, CDR1 is SGHAT and CDR2 FQDESV (reference sequence). The CDR3 totals 15 residues. Trimming cost V 5 bases and J 0 bases, with 12 bases left between them.

The chain is built from TRBV27 and TRBJ1-5; D ambiguous. Trimming removed 0 bases at V and 9 bases at J, with 9 bases between. The germline V gene encodes CDR1 MNHEY and CDR2 SMNVEV (reference sequence). The CDR3 extends over 13 amino acids. CDR3 DNA sequence: TGTGCCAGCAGTTTATCGTATTCGGGGCCCCAGCATTTT. Protein product: CASSLSYSGPQHF.

Written as DNA, the CDR3 is TGTGCCAGCAGCGTTTTCGGGACTAGCGGAACCTACAATGAGCAGTTCTTC. It translates to CASSVFGTSGTYNEQFF. The chain couples TRBV9 to TRBJ2-1, with TRBD2 identical over 11 bases. The V gene end was trimmed by 2 bases and the J gene end by 2 bases; junction bases not matched to a gene: 6. CDR3 length: 17 amino acids. The germline CDR1 and CDR2 sequences are SGDLS and YYNGEE.

This chain connects TRBV4-2 to TRBJ1-6, with D tentatively TRBD1 (6 bases). There are 15 residues in the CDR3. Trimming shortened V by 4 bases and J by 8 bases, and 15 bases separated the two germline ends. The germline V gene has CDR1 LGHNA and CDR2 YNFKEQ. The CDR3 region has the DNA TGTGCCAGCAGCCTCCCTGTACAGGGAGATTCACCCCTCCACTTT. Translated: CASSLPVQGDSPLHF.

This clone ranks as large. The V gene is TRBV7-6, the J gene TRBJ1-3, with D perhaps matching TRBD1 (5 bases). The germline V gene has CDR1 SGHVS and CDR2 FNYEAQ. Trimming pared 5 bases from V and 4 bases from J, leaving 18 bases between. The CDR3 is made up of 16 amino acids. The CDR3 here is CASSDHGGVQGNTIYF. CDR3 sequence (DNA): TGTGCCAGCAGCGACCATGGGGGGGTACAAGGAAACACCATATATTTT.

The rearrangement links TRBV29-1 to TRBJ1-1, with TRBD1 as a possible D gene (6 bases). The CDR3 consists of 15 residues. Germline V gene data show CDR1 as SQVTM and CDR2 as ANQGSEA. Between the trimmed V and J ends, which lost 6 bases and 1 base, there was a span of 18 bases. The CDR3 DNA reads as TGCAGCGTCCATACTGACACAGGGTGGAACACTGAAGCTTTCTTT. It is translated as CSVHTDTGWNTEAFF.

The rearrangement joins TRBV4-2 to TRBJ1-5, with TRBD1 matching over 7 bases. The CDR3 runs 15 residues. Unmatched junction bases numbered 6, after V lost 4 bases and J lost 3 bases. Germline lookup yields CDR1 LGHNA and CDR2 YNFKEQ. The CDR3 loop is CASSPYRGNNQPQHF. For the CDR3, the DNA is TGTGCCAGCAGCCCGTACAGGGGCAACAATCAGCCCCAGCATTTT.

The CDR3 region is CATSRPLGGSSYNSPLHF. In nucleotides, the CDR3 is TGTGCCACCAGCAGGCCCTTAGGGGGAAGCTCCTATAATTCACCCCTCCACTTT. The V gene is TRBV15, the J gene TRBJ1-6; possible D gene TRBD1, 6 bases. With 3 bases removed from V and 0 bases from J, the gap between germline ends came to 15 bases. CDR3 size: 18 residues. The germline V gene encodes CDR1 LNHNV and CDR2 YYDKDF (reference sequence).

The J gene is TRBJ2-7, the V gene TRBV6-2 or TRBV6-3; 14 positions agree with TRBD2. Germline V gives CDR1 MNHEY, CDR2 SVGEGT. Germline trimming cut 2 bases from V and 5 bases from J; bases unmatched to any gene: 5. This CDR3 region has 16 residues. The CDR3 spells CASSYSRGLAGDEQYF. In DNA, the CDR3 is TGTGCCAGCAGTTACAGCAGGGGACTAGCGGGAGACGAGCAGTACTTC.

The rearrangement joins TRBV25-1 to TRBJ2-3; no firm D call. CDR1 and CDR2 (germline): MGHDK, SYGVNS. The CDR3 is 11 amino acids. With 5 bases removed from V and 3 bases from J, the gap between germline ends came to 3 bases. CDR3 region: CASSLTDTQYF. CDR3 DNA sequence: TGTGCCAGCAGTCTTACAGATACGCAGTATTTT.

The V and J genes are TRBV21-1 and TRBJ2-7; the table's TRBD2 call for D was not verified on the DNA. TRBV21-1 has pseudogene status. This CDR3 is built from 15 residues. DNA for the CDR3: TGTGCCAGCAGCAATTATAGCGGGAGGGCCTCCGAGCAGTACTTC. It yields the protein CASSNYSGRASEQYF.

The V gene is TRBV5-5, the J gene TRBJ2-1; D perhaps matches TRBD1 (5 bases). V was shortened by 4 bases and J by 0 bases, with 17 bases between the two germline ends. The CDR3 contains 17 residues. The V gene's germline CDR1 is SGHKS and CDR2 YYEKEE (reference sequence). This chain's CDR3 is CASSLNLDRRSYNEQFF. Written as DNA, the CDR3 is TGTGCCAGCAGCCTGAACCTCGACAGACGCTCCTACAATGAGCAGTTCTTC.

This chain uses TRBV13 with TRBJ2-7; the D is unclear. The germline gives CDR1 PRHDT, CDR2 FYEKMQ (reference sequence). The V end lost 2 bases, the J end lost 2 bases, and 13 bases lay between the germline ends. The CDR3 length is 15 residues. DNA of the CDR3: TGTGCCAGCAGCTTATTGAATGGTGGAGCCTACGAGCAGTACTTC. Translation: CASSLLNGGAYEQYF. Combining the CDR3 with reference TRBV13 and TRBJ2-7 gives the whole variable domain AAGVIQSPRHLIKEKRETATLKCYPIPRHDTVYWYQQGPGQDPQFLISFYEKMQSDKGSIPDRFSAQQFSDYHSELNMSSLELGDSALYFCASSLLNGGAYEQYFGPGTRLTVT.

The chain has TRBV10-3 and TRBJ2-7; 15 bases align to TRBD2. The CDR3 runs 18 residues. Per germline, CDR1 ENHRY and CDR2 SYGVKD. Trimming at V came to 4 bases and at J to 0 bases, leaving 7 bases not matched to a gene. The CDR3: CAISGTSGRVWGSYEQYF. CDR3 nucleotides: TGTGCCATCAGTGGGACTAGCGGGAGGGTCTGGGGCTCCTACGAGCAGTACTTC.

This chain joins TRBV30 and TRBJ1-1; TRBD1 is a possible D gene (6 bases). V dropped 3 bases and J dropped 1 base, with 15 bases sitting between them. The germline CDR1 and CDR2 sequences are GTSNPN and SVGIG (reference sequence). The length of the CDR3 is 15 residues. The CDR3 reads CAWRGSMTGNTEAFF. CDR3 in DNA: TGTGCCTGGAGGGGGTCCATGACAGGGAACACTGAAGCTTTCTTT.

V and J are TRBV11-2 and TRBJ2-5; 7 positions agree with TRBD1. The CDR3 is made up of 14 amino acids. In germline, CDR1 is SGHAT, CDR2 FQNNGV. The V and J ends lost 4 bases and 5 bases, in that order; junction bases with no gene match: 7. The CDR3 is CASSSNRGSETQYF. The CDR3 DNA reads TGTGCCAGCAGCTCGAACAGGGGTTCGGAGACCCAGTACTTC.